The 13 T cell receptor beta chains below were found in one sample sequenced in a study of blood T cell repertoires in COVID-19. The table came from immunoSEQ multiplex PCR; TCRdb's copy has only in-frame clones and leaves some out. The sample lists about 110,000 clones, over 60% seen once, with 16% in the top ten. Sequenced sample: peripheral blood. These receptor sequences come from a woman of 80 years or more with active or convalescent COVID-19.

The chain has TRBV28 and TRBJ2-5; TRBD1 aligns across 7 bases. The CDR3 sequence is 14 residues long. The V gene's germline CDR1 is MDHEN and CDR2 SYDVKM. V dropped 5 bases and J dropped 1; count of bases not matched to a gene: 4. CDR3 residues: CASSRQGIQETQYF. In DNA, the CDR3 is TGTGCCAGCAGTCGACAGGGTATCCAAGAGACCCAGTACTTC.

The chain uses TRBV11-2 and TRBJ2-5, with D perhaps matching TRBD2 (7 bases). V was clipped by 7 bases and J by 2 bases, with 11 bases between them. The CDR3 has 13 amino acids. Germline loops: CDR1 SGHAT, CDR2 FQNNGV. The chain's CDR3 is CASTRGGQETQYF. The DNA of the CDR3 is TGTGCCAGCACCAGGGGAGGGCAAGAGACCCAGTACTTC.

This clone was counted once. V and J are TRBV10-2 and TRBJ2-1; a possible D gene is TRBD2 (6 bases). CDR1 and CDR2 (germline): WSHSY, SAAADI. The CDR3 loop spans 13 amino acids. V lost 8 bases, J lost 6 bases, and 14 bases lay in between. In DNA form, the CDR3 reads TGCGCCAGCCGCGGGGTCGAAAGCAATGAGCAGTTCTTC. Protein product: CASRGVESNEQFF.

This chain links TRBV24-1 with TRBJ1-2; TRBD1 matches at 7 bases. The V gene's germline CDR1 is KGHDR and CDR2 SFDVKD. V was clipped by 9 bases and J by 7 bases; unmatched bases: 7. This CDR3 is built from 12 residues. CDR3 sequence: CATEDRRRGYTF. The CDR3 bases are TGTGCCACCGAGGACAGGCGCCGTGGCTACACCTTC.

The chain links TRBV18 to TRBJ1-4; possible D gene TRBD1, 6 bases. CDR1 and CDR2 (germline): KGHSH, LQKENI. The CDR3 contains 14 residues. V lost 4 bases to trimming and J lost 4 bases, with 10 bases between them. The CDR3 sequence: CASSHRDGNEKLFF. The CDR3 DNA reads TGTGCCAGCTCACACAGGGATGGTAATGAAAAACTGTTTTTT. The variable domain in full, with the rest retrieved from reference TRBV18 and TRBJ1-4, is NAGVMQNPRHLVRRRGQEARLRCSPMKGHSHVYWYRQLPEEGLKFMVYLQKENIIDESGMPKERFSAEFPKEGPSILRIQQVVRGDSAAYFCASSHRDGNEKLFFGSGTQLSVL.

V usage is TRBV6-2 or TRBV6-3 and J usage is TRBJ2-1; 9 positions agree with TRBD2. The germline V gene has CDR1 MNHEY and CDR2 SVGEGT. The CDR3 has 14 amino acids. J was trimmed by 6 bases and V by 3 bases; bases with no gene match: 3. CDR3 in amino acids: CASSYSGSVNEQFF. In DNA, the CDR3 is TGTGCCAGCAGTTATAGCGGGAGCGTCAATGAGCAGTTCTTC.

This clone has a handful of counts. V usage is TRBV6-2 or TRBV6-3 and J usage is TRBJ2-3; 7 nucleotides align to TRBD1. Trimming at V came to 2 bases and at J to 2 bases, leaving 10 bases not matched to a gene. Germline V gene lookup returns CDR1 MNHEY and CDR2 SVGEGT. There are 17 residues in the CDR3. The chain's CDR3 is CASSYDLRGYDTDTQYF. The CDR3 bases are TGTGCCAGCAGTTACGACCTCAGGGGGTATGACACAGATACGCAGTATTTT.

This clone appeared a few times. The chain recombines TRBV6-2 or TRBV6-3 with TRBJ2-2, with 9 bases matching TRBD1. The V segment lost 4 bases and the J segment 5 bases; nucleotides outside the gene matches: 8. The germline gives CDR1 MNHEY, CDR2 SVGEGT. This CDR3 has 16 amino acids. Here the CDR3 DNA reads TGTGCCAGCAGTTCCCCGGACAGGGGTCAAACCGGGGAGCTGTTTTTT. Amino acid sequence: CASSSPDRGQTGELFF.

The table lists this clone with a few counts. The gene calls are TRBV3-1 (or the pseudogene TRBV3-2) and TRBJ2-7; TRBD2 matches at 7 bases. This CDR3 region has 15 residues. CDR1 and CDR2 from the germline V gene are LGHDT and YNNKEL (reference sequence). V gave up 4 bases and J gave up 0 bases; unmatched junction bases: 6. The CDR3 sequence is CASSLAGLPSYEQYF. CDR3 nucleotide sequence: TGTGCCAGCAGCCTAGCGGGCCTACCCTCCTACGAGCAGTACTTC.

The chain combines TRBV5-1 with TRBJ1-6, with 12 bases matching TRBD1. V was clipped by 3 bases and J by 7 bases; unmatched bases: 2. This CDR3 comprises 15 residues. Germline CDR1 SGHRS, CDR2 YFSETQ. The CDR3 region has the DNA TGCGCCAGCAGCTGGGGGACAGGGGGCAATTCACCCCTCCACTTT. Its protein product is CASSWGTGGNSPLHF. Based on the CDR3 plus reference TRBV5-1 and TRBJ1-6, the full variable domain is KAGVTQTPRYLIKTRGQQVTLSCSPISGHRSVSWYQQTPGQGLQFLFEYFSETQRNKGNFPGRFSGRQFSNSRSEMNVSTLELGDSALYLCASSWGTGGNSPLHFGNGTRLTVT.

This rearrangement joins TRBV7-6 to TRBJ2-1; TRBD2 matches at 7 bases. Germline lookup yields CDR1 SGHVS and CDR2 FNYEAQ. J lost 0 bases, V lost 2 bases, and 4 bases had no gene match. There are 16 residues in the CDR3. The CDR3 region has the DNA TGTGCCAGCAGCTTAAACCAGCGGGACTCCTACAATGAGCAGTTCTTC. It yields the protein CASSLNQRDSYNEQFF.

The chain couples TRBV29-1 to TRBJ2-1; D is uncertain. The V and J ends lost 0 bases and 8 bases respectively, with 8 bases between them. Germline CDR1 and CDR2: SQVTM and ANQGSEA. The CDR3 contains 12 residues. CDR3 region: CSVEDGRDEQFF. CDR3 coding DNA: TGCAGCGTTGAAGATGGCCGGGATGAGCAGTTCTTC.

The chain is built from TRBV6-5 and TRBJ2-7, with 13 bases fitting TRBD2. Germline V gene lookup returns CDR1 MNHEY and CDR2 SVGAGI. CDR3 length equals 14 residues. Trimming took 6 bases from V and 6 from J; bases not matched to a gene: 5. The CDR3 here is CASSRGLAGREQYF. In DNA, the CDR3 is TGTGCCAGCAGCCGGGGACTAGCGGGGCGCGAGCAGTACTTC.